This entry lists 29 T cell receptor beta chains sequenced from one sample in a study of spatial heterogeneity in lung cancer. Using its own MiXCR run on the 5' RACE reads, TCRdb lists one record per CDR3 protein. This sample has roughly 99,000 distinct CDR3 sequences, with 15% to 20% found just once. The time point is: blood at routine non-recurrence follow-up after resection. The sample consisted of PBMCs, taken at follow-up. The receptors come from a male donor with early-stage non-small cell lung cancer.

This clonotype turned up a few times. This rearrangement joins TRBV28 to TRBJ1-3; D not resolved. The CDR3 loop spans 15 amino acids. The germline V gene encodes CDR1 MDHEN and CDR2 SYDVKM. V was clipped by 6 bases and J by 0 bases, with 12 bases between them. CDR3 nucleotides: TGTGCCAGCAGCCCTGCAAGAAGCTCTGGAAACACCATATATTTT. Encoded protein: CASSPARSSGNTIYF.

This clonotype was observed once. This chain's CDR3 is CATSRGGEGRDYGYTF. CDR3 DNA: TGTGCCACCAGCCGAGGGGGCGAAGGACGGGACTATGGCTACACCTTC. This chain joins TRBV15 and TRBJ1-2, with 7 nucleotides matching TRBD1. Germline CDR1 and CDR2: LNHNV and YYDKDF (reference sequence). V lost 5 bases and J lost 3; bases outside the gene matches: 12. This CDR3 comprises 16 residues.

This clonotype was detected ten times or more. This CDR3 reads CASIKRAASGANYGYTF. The CDR3 DNA is TGTGCCAGCATAAAAAGGGCAGCAAGTGGGGCTAACTATGGCTACACCTTC. The chain carries TRBV7-2 and TRBJ1-2; D is uncertain. Deletions cut 7 bases from V and 0 bases from J, with 21 bases between. CDR1 SGHTA and CDR2 FQGNSA come from the germline V gene. This CDR3 contains 17 residues.

V usage is TRBV5-1 and J usage is TRBJ1-1; D is uncertain. Germline V gives CDR1 SGHRS, CDR2 YFSETQ. Trimming shortened V by 1 base and J by 8 bases, and 9 bases separated the two germline ends. This CDR3 spans 12 amino acids. In DNA, the CDR3 is TGCGCCAGCAGCTTGAATGGAGGGGAAGCTTTCTTT. It is translated as CASSLNGGEAFF.

This clonotype was observed at least ten times. The gene calls are TRBV14 and TRBJ1-6, with D possibly matching TRBD1 (5 bases). This CDR3 has 16 residues. The V end lost 4 bases, the J end lost 0 bases, and 10 bases lay between the germline ends. The germline V gene encodes CDR1 SGHDN and CDR2 FVKESK. DNA for the CDR3: TGTGCCAGCAGCCCGTGGGGGAGCTCCTATAATTCACCCCTCCACTTT. This sequence encodes CASSPWGSSYNSPLHF.

The genes are TRBV29-1 and TRBJ2-3; 12 bases align to TRBD1. The V gene end was trimmed by 6 bases and the J gene end by 9 bases; junction bases not matched to a gene: 10. Germline V gives CDR1 SQVTM, CDR2 ANQGSEA. The CDR3 runs to 14 residues. CDR3 DNA: TGCAGCGTGGTTCCGGGACAGGGGGCTGGCACGCAGTATTTT. Amino acids: CSVVPGQGAGTQYF.

The chain employs TRBV9 and TRBJ1-2; D is unclear. Trimming stripped 4 bases from V and 3 bases from J, with 4 bases between. Germline V gene sequence: CDR1 SGDLS, CDR2 YYNGEE. CDR3 length: 11 residues. The CDR3: CASSLDYGYTF. CDR3 in DNA: TGTGCCAGCAGCCTGGACTATGGCTACACCTTC.

There are a few counts of this clonotype. V is TRBV19 and J is TRBJ2-5, with D perhaps TRBD2 (5 bases). Germline V gene data show CDR1 as LNHDA and CDR2 as SQIVND (reference sequence). This CDR3 contains 13 residues. V lost 5 bases and J 6 bases, leaving 13 bases between the germline ends. This CDR3 is CASSLEGAKTQYF. In DNA form, the CDR3 reads TGTGCCAGTAGTCTCGAGGGCGCGAAGACCCAGTACTTC.

This clonotype was counted only a few times. The chain has TRBV12-3 or TRBV12-4 and TRBJ2-7; TRBD2 might be the D (5 bases). This CDR3 is built from 14 residues. V dropped 6 bases and J dropped 5 bases, with 17 bases sitting between them. The CDR3 sequence is CASRPGVGAHEQYF. The CDR3 bases are TGTGCCAGCAGACCCGGGGTAGGAGCGCACGAGCAGTACTTC.

At least ten counts were recorded for this clonotype. The chain joins TRBV20-1 to TRBJ2-7, with 10 bases aligning to TRBD2. The CDR3 spans 13 residues. V lost 3 bases to trimming and J lost 2 bases; unmatched junction nucleotides: 1. Germline CDR1 and CDR2: DFQATT and SNEGSKA (reference sequence). This CDR3 is CSASSGRAYEQYF. The CDR3 nucleotides read TGCAGTGCTAGCAGCGGGAGGGCCTACGAGCAGTACTTC.

The J gene is TRBJ2-3, the V gene TRBV10-3; TRBD1 matches at 9 bases. This CDR3 region has 14 residues. V was pared by 4 bases and J by 4 bases, with 3 bases of the junction left unmatched. Per the germline V gene, CDR1 is ENHRY and CDR2 is SYGVKD. CDR3 DNA: TGTGCCATCAGTGGGACAGGGGAGGCAGATACGCAGTATTTT. Translating it yields CAISGTGEADTQYF.

This clonotype was seen repeatedly, ten times or more. The genes are TRBV20-1 and TRBJ1-4; D unclear. Germline CDR1 is DFQATT and CDR2 is SNEGSKA (reference sequence). This CDR3 contains 11 residues. CDR3 amino acids: CRDKTNEKLFF. The CDR3 coding sequence is TGCAGAGACAAAACTAATGAAAAACTGTTTTTT.

This clonotype was recorded many times. J is TRBJ2-1 and V is TRBV18; tentatively, D is TRBD1 (5 bases). V lost 5 bases and J lost 5, with 7 bases in between. CDR1 KGHSH and CDR2 LQKENI come from the germline V gene. CDR3 size: 12 residues. In DNA, the CDR3 is TGTGCCAGCTCAGTGGACAACAATGAGCAGTTCTTC. It codes for CASSVDNNEQFF.

A few counts support this clonotype. The rearrangement links TRBV20-1 to TRBJ1-3; D not certain. The CDR3 loop spans 12 amino acids. The V end lost 5 bases, the J end lost 3 bases, and 8 bases lay between the germline ends. Germline loops: CDR1 DFQATT, CDR2 SNEGSKA (reference sequence). Here the CDR3 DNA reads TGCAGTGCTGCCGGGTTTGGAAACACCATATATTTT. The encoded protein is CSAAGFGNTIYF.

This clonotype was counted between two and nine times. The chain is built from TRBV28 and TRBJ1-2; 7 bases fit TRBD1. Germline CDR1 and CDR2: MDHEN and SYDVKM. This CDR3 comprises 13 residues. After removal of 3 bases from V and 8 bases from J, the junction contained 6 bases not matched to a gene. The CDR3: CASSFNRGGGYTF. CDR3 nucleotide sequence: TGTGCCAGCAGTTTCAACAGGGGTGGCGGCTACACCTTC.

This clonotype has just a few counts. V is TRBV6-2 or TRBV6-3 and J is TRBJ2-7, with D possibly matching TRBD1 (5 bases). The V and J ends lost 0 bases and 6 bases respectively, with 12 bases between them. Germline V gene lookup returns CDR1 MNHEY and CDR2 SVGEGT. The CDR3 is 14 amino acids. The CDR3 here is CASSYSQGSSEQYV. In DNA form, the CDR3 reads TGTGCCAGCAGTTACTCCCAGGGCTCAAGCGAGCAGTACGTC.

This chain joins TRBV11-2 and TRBJ2-2, with a tentative D call TRBD1 (5 bases). V was trimmed by 5 bases and J by 0 bases, leaving 10 bases between them. The length of the CDR3 is 15 residues. In germline, CDR1 is SGHAT, CDR2 FQNNGV. The CDR3 spells CASSRTTANTGELFF. The CDR3 coding sequence is TGTGCCAGCAGCCGGACAACCGCGAACACCGGGGAGCTGTTTTTT. The full variable domain, rest sourced from reference TRBV11-2 and TRBJ2-2, is EAGVAQSPRYKIIEKRQSVAFWCNPISGHATLYWYQQILGQGPKLLIQFQNNGVVDDSQLPKDRFSAERLKGVDSTLKIQPAKLEDSAVYLCASSRTTANTGELFFGEGSRLTVL.

This clonotype came up many times. The V call is TRBV12-3 or TRBV12-4, the J call TRBJ1-1; D uncertain. The CDR3 is 15 amino acids. The V end was cut by 1 base, the J end by 1 base, with 10 bases between. CDR3 DNA sequence: TGTGCCAGCAGTTTAGTTGTGTCGTCGAACACTGAAGCTTTCTTT. The encoded protein is CASSLVVSSNTEAFF.

This clonotype has a count of ten or more. The V call is TRBV2, the J call TRBJ2-7; D might be TRBD1 or TRBD2, each matching 5 bases. The CDR3 has 11 residues. Germline assignment: CDR1 SNHLY and CDR2 FYNNEI. CDR3 sequence: CASSVGTLLRV. In DNA, the CDR3 is TGTGCCAGCAGTGTAGGGACCTTACTTCGCGTC.

Only a few counts were recorded for this clonotype. The gene calls are TRBV29-1 and TRBJ1-1; 10 nucleotides align to TRBD1. This CDR3 is built from 13 residues. V was clipped by 7 bases and J by 7 bases; unmatched bases: 9. Germline CDR1 and CDR2: SQVTM and ANQGSEA. The CDR3 DNA follows: TGCAGCGGATGGGACAGGGGCGATCGTGAAGCTTTCTTT. Protein sequence: CSGWDRGDREAFF.

A few counts support this clonotype. V usage is TRBV20-1 and J usage is TRBJ2-5; 7 nucleotides line up with TRBD1. Germline values: CDR1 DFQATT, CDR2 SNEGSKA (reference sequence). The length of the CDR3 is 16 residues. V lost 3 bases to trimming and J lost 1 base; unmatched junction nucleotides: 11. The CDR3 DNA reads TGCAGTGCTAGTCCATCCCCCGGGACAGTCCAAGAGACCCAGTACTTC. The encoded protein is CSASPSPGTVQETQYF.

With regard to this clonotype: Given a much more abundant clone one base away, this may be a read error. The rearrangement uses TRBV10-2 and TRBJ1-1, with D perhaps matching TRBD1 (6 bases). The CDR3 runs 14 residues. Deletions cut 3 bases from V and 3 bases from J, with 11 bases between. Germline CDR1 WSHSY, CDR2 SAAADI. The CDR3 DNA follows: TGCGCCAGCAGTGATACAGGGTTATACACTGAAGCTTTCTTT. Protein sequence: CASSDTGLYTEAFF.

Here the CDR3 reads CSARRGQGGGELFF. As DNA, the CDR3 is TGCAGTGCTAGGAGGGGACAGGGTGGCGGGGAGCTGTTTTTT. The genes are TRBV20-1 and TRBJ2-2, with 9 bases fitting TRBD1. Trimming removed 3 bases from V and 7 bases from J; junction bases left unmatched: 6. The germline V gene encodes CDR1 DFQATT and CDR2 SNEGSKA (reference sequence). The CDR3 has 14 residues.

This clonotype was observed at least ten times. V is TRBV7-2 and J is TRBJ2-3; D is perhaps TRBD2 (6 bases). Germline V lookup: CDR1 SGHTA, CDR2 FQGNSA. The CDR3 extends over 16 amino acids. Trimming stripped 0 bases from V and 4 bases from J, with 14 bases between. Here the CDR3 DNA reads TGTGCCAGCAGCTTAGCCGCGGGAAGGCGGGCAGATACGCAGTATTTT. The encoded protein is CASSLAAGRRADTQYF.

This rearrangement joins TRBV7-2 to TRBJ2-3; D possibly corresponds to TRBD1 (6 bases). V shed 0 bases and J shed 3 bases, with 10 bases lying between them. Germline V CDR1 and CDR2: SGHTA, FQGNSA. The CDR3 runs to 15 residues. The chain's CDR3 is CASSLARTATDTQYF. Here the CDR3 DNA reads TGTGCCAGCAGCTTAGCCCGGACAGCTACAGATACGCAGTATTTT.

This clonotype was counted only a few times. This chain uses TRBV6-5 with TRBJ2-7; 9 positions match TRBD2. There are 15 residues in the CDR3. In germline, CDR1 is MNHEY, CDR2 SVGAGI. J lost 4 bases, V lost 6 bases, and 10 bases had no gene match. The CDR3 region has the DNA TGTGCCAGCAGCCGTAGCGGGAGCGCCATTTACGAGCAGTACTTC. This encodes CASSRSGSAIYEQYF.

This clonotype was seen only a few times. The chain is built from TRBV7-3 and TRBJ2-3; maybe TRBD1 (5 bases). Germline CDR1 SGHTA, CDR2 FQGTGA. Trimming stripped 2 bases from V and 0 bases from J, with 12 bases between. CDR3 length equals 16 residues. CDR3 DNA: TGTGCCAGCAGCTTATTGGGGCTCTCTAGCACAGATACGCAGTATTTT. Protein: CASSLLGLSSTDTQYF. The full variable domain, completed using reference TRBV7-3 and TRBJ2-3, is GAGVSQTPSNKVTEKGKYVELRCDPISGHTALYWYRQSLGQGPEFLIYFQGTGAADDSGLPNDRFFAVRPEGSVSTLKIQRTERGDSAVYLCASSLLGLSSTDTQYFGPGTRLTVL.

This chain links TRBV6-1 with TRBJ1-1, with D perhaps TRBD1 (5 bases). CDR1 and CDR2 (germline): MNHNS, SASEGT. The CDR3 loop spans 12 amino acids. V was cut by 7 bases and J by 5 bases, with 11 bases left in between. CDR3 residues: CASTFGATEAFF. The CDR3 DNA is TGTGCCAGCACATTCGGGGCAACTGAAGCTTTCTTT.

This clonotype was detected only a few times. The rearrangement joins TRBV3-1 to TRBJ2-4, with TRBD1 matching 10 bases. The V and J ends lost 4 bases and 10 bases, in that order; junction bases with no gene match: 10. Germline CDR1 and CDR2: LGHDT and YNNKEL (reference sequence). CDR3 length equals 15 residues. CDR3 sequence (DNA): TGTGCCAGCAGCCCACGGAGACAGGGGGCATGGATTCAGTACTTC. Translation: CASSPRRQGAWIQYF. The variable domain in full, completed from reference TRBV3-1 and TRBJ2-4, reads DTAVSQTPKYLVTQMGNDKSIKCEQNLGHDTMYWYKQDSKKFLKIMFSYNNKELIINETVPNRFSPKSPDKAHLNLHINSLELGDSAVYFCASSPRRQGAWIQYFGAGTRLSVL.